The rows below give T cell receptor beta chains drawn from one sample of a study of T cell clonotyping in hematopoietic cell transplantation. The repertoire was sequenced with immunoSEQ multiplex PCR; TCRdb's copy has only in-frame clones and lacks some. Of some 13,000 clones detected, roughly 84% appear once; the ten largest clones hold more than 15%. The sequenced sample was peripheral blood mononuclear cells, obtained before stem cell transplant. All receptors come from a man in his sixties with acute myeloid leukemia. Some clones in this sample may be carry-over from other donors' samples. Each CDR3 is given with its conserved first and last residue. Each record gives: CDR3 protein, CDR3 DNA, V gene, J gene, D gene, clone size. The D gene is left open where the match is weak. Size is stated for part of the rows, as once, few or many counts, or as a class when the clone is expanded.

cdr3_aa: CASSRTSGFPYNEQFF; cdr3_nt: TGCGCCAGCAGCAGGACTAGCGGGTTTCCATACAATGAGCAGTTCTTC; v_call: TRBV4-1; j_call: TRBJ2-1; d_call: TRBD2; clone_size: NA
cdr3_aa: CASSSTLTGELFF; cdr3_nt: TGTGCCAGCAGTTCGACACTTACCGGGGAGCTGTTTTTT; v_call: TRBV27; j_call: TRBJ2-2; d_call: NA; clone_size: NA
cdr3_aa: CASSQTRWQGMDYEQYF; cdr3_nt: TGTGCCAGCAGCCAAACACGGTGGCAGGGGATGGACTACGAGCAGTACTTC; v_call: TRBV14; j_call: TRBJ2-7; d_call: NA; clone_size: NA
cdr3_aa: CASSIEGAGVLGDTQYF; cdr3_nt: TGTGCCAGTAGTATAGAAGGGGCAGGTGTGCTGGGAGATACGCAGTATTTT; v_call: TRBV19; j_call: TRBJ2-3; d_call: NA; clone_size: once
cdr3_aa: CASSQKGVGQPQHF; cdr3_nt: TGCGCCAGCAGTCAAAAGGGGGTGGGTCAGCCCCAGCATTTT; v_call: TRBV23-1; j_call: TRBJ1-5; d_call: NA; clone_size: NA
cdr3_aa: CAWSVTSGSKISNQPQHF; cdr3_nt: TGTGCCTGGAGTGTAACGTCAGGTTCGAAGATTAGCAATCAGCCCCAGCATTTT; v_call: TRBV30; j_call: TRBJ1-5; d_call: NA; clone_size: NA
cdr3_aa: CASRSRGTSTDTQYF; cdr3_nt: TGTGCCAGCAGATCCCGGGGGACTAGCACAGATACGCAGTATTTT; v_call: TRBV6-6; j_call: TRBJ2-3; d_call: NA; clone_size: NA
cdr3_aa: CSVAGTSGGINEQYF; cdr3_nt: TGCAGCGTCGCCGGGACTAGCGGGGGGATCAACGAGCAGTACTTC; v_call: TRBV29-1; j_call: TRBJ2-7; d_call: TRBD2; clone_size: NA
cdr3_aa: CASSQGYGEQYF; cdr3_nt: TGTGCCAGCAGCCAAGGTTACGGCGAGCAGTACTTC; v_call: TRBV11-3; j_call: TRBJ2-7; d_call: NA; clone_size: NA
cdr3_aa: CASSIRGLTPGGYYEQYF; cdr3_nt: TGTGCCAGTAGTATTAGAGGGCTCACACCCGGGGGATACTACGAGCAGTACTTC; v_call: TRBV19; j_call: TRBJ2-7; d_call: NA; clone_size: NA
cdr3_aa: CAWSVPGSGNTIYF; cdr3_nt: TGTGCCTGGAGTGTCCCGGGTTCTGGAAACACCATATATTTT; v_call: TRBV30; j_call: TRBJ1-3; d_call: NA; clone_size: NA
cdr3_aa: CASRKQGSHGYGYTF; cdr3_nt: TGTGCCAGCAGGAAACAGGGGAGTCATGGCTATGGCTACACCTTC; v_call: TRBV9; j_call: TRBJ1-2; d_call: TRBD1; clone_size: NA
cdr3_aa: CASSVGPDVNYGYTF; cdr3_nt: TGTGCCAGCAGTGTCGGACCCGACGTTAACTATGGCTACACCTTC; v_call: TRBV6-4; j_call: TRBJ1-2; d_call: NA; clone_size: once
cdr3_aa: CASTSGTLAKNIQYF; cdr3_nt: TGTGCCAGCACCAGCGGGACCCTAGCCAAAAACATTCAGTACTTC; v_call: TRBV5-4; j_call: TRBJ2-4; d_call: TRBD2; clone_size: NA
cdr3_aa: CASSSEGGRSSHF; cdr3_nt: TGTGCCAGCAGCTCCGAGGGCGGGAGGAGTTCGCATTTT; v_call: TRBV7-8; j_call: TRBJ1-5; d_call: NA; clone_size: once